This section outlines one T cell receptor (beta chain) sequence together with its context. This entry comes from a study of human T cells and chemical hapten exposure. Across the whole study: Patients were given diphenylcyclopropenone on the scalp weekly across the roughly 25-week study. Per-sample variation in TCR yield stemmed mainly from small pooled library volume differences. Each patch test put 0.01% DPC on the upper back, and results were read at 6 days.

This CDR3 region has 13 residues. Trimming left V 4 bases short and J 4 bases short, with 13 bases between. The germline V gene has CDR1 SQVTM and CDR2 ANQGSEA. MiXCR, applied by TCRdb to the RACE reads, yields one record per CDR3 protein. The table shows roughly 380,000 distinct CDR3 sequences, with more than 4.5% occurring only once. Time point reported: patch test 1, 2 weeks after DPC sensitization. Treatment here: therapeutic diphenylcyclopropenone sensitization with weekly scalp DPC. The V and J genes are TRBV29-1 and TRBJ2-5; D call uncertain. The sequence was obtained from a woman in her 50s with alopecia areata. Some clones in this sample may be carry-over from other donors' samples. The sample was whole blood, taken in connection with sensitization to the hapten diphenylcyclopropenone (DPC). CDR3 in amino acids: CSVAAKVGETQYF. CDR3 DNA sequence: TGCAGCGTTGCCGCGAAGGTGGGAGAGACCCAGTACTTC. The full variable domain, in which reference TRBV29-1 and TRBJ2-5 provide the parts outside the CDR3, is SAVISQKPSRDICQRGTSLTIQCQVDSQVTMMFWYRQQPGQSLTLIATANQGSEATYESGFVIDKFPISRPNLTFSTLTVSNMSPEDSSIYLCSVAAKVGETQYFGPGTRLLVL.